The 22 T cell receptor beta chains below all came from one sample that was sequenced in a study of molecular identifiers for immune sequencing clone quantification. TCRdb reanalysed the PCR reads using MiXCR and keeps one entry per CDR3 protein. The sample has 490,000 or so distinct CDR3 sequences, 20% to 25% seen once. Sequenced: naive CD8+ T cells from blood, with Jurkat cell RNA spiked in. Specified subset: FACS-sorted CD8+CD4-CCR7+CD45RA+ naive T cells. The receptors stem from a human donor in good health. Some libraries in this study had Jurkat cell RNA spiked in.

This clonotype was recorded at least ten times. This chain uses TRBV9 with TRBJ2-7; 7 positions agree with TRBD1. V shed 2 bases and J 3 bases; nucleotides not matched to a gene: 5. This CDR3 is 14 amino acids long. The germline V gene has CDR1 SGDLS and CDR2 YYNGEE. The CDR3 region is CASSVRDRHYEQYF. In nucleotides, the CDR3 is TGTGCCAGCAGCGTCCGGGACAGACACTACGAGCAGTACTTC.

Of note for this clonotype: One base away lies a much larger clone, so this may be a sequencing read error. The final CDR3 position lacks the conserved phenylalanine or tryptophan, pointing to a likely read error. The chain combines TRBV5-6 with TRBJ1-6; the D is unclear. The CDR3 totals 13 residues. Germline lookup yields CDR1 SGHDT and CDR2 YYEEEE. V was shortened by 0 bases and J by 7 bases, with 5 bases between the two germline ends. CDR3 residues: CASSLAKNSPLHL. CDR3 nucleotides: TGTGCCAGCAGCTTGGCCAAGAATTCACCCCTCCACCTT.

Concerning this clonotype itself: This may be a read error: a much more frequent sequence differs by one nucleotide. The CDR3 loop is CASSLFSRDTQYF. CDR3 sequence (DNA): TGTGCCAGCAGTTTATTTAGCAGGGATACGCAGTATTTT. The chain carries TRBV28 and TRBJ2-3; D is unclear. Trimming removed 1 base at V and 6 bases at J, with 8 bases between. The CDR3 contains 13 residues. Germline CDR1 and CDR2: MDHEN and SYDVKM. Full variable domain (rest looked up from reference TRBV28 and TRBJ2-3): DVKVTQSSRYLVKRTGEKVFLECVQDMDHENMFWYRQDPGLGLRLIYFSYDVKMKEKGDIPEGYSVSREKKERFSLILESASTNQTSMYLCASSLFSRDTQYFGPGTRLTVL.

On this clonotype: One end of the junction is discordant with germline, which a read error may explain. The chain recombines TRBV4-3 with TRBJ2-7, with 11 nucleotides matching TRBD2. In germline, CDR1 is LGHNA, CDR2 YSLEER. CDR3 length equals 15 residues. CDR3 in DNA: TGCGCCGGCAGCCAGACTAGCGGGGACTCCTACGAGCAGTACTTC. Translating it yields CAGSQTSGDSYEQYF.

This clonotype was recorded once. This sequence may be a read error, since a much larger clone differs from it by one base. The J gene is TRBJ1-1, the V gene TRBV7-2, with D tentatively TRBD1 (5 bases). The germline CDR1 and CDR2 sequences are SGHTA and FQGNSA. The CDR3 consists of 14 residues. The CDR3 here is CANSLVTVGIEAFF. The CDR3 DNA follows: TGTGCCAACAGCTTAGTGACAGTCGGGATTGAAGCTTTCTTT.

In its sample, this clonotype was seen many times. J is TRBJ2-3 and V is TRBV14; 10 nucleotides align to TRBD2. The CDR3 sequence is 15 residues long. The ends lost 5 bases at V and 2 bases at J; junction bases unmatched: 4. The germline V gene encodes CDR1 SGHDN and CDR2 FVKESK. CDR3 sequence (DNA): TGTGCCAGCAGCTGGACTAGCGGTTACACAGATACGCAGTATTTT. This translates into CASSWTSGYTDTQYF.

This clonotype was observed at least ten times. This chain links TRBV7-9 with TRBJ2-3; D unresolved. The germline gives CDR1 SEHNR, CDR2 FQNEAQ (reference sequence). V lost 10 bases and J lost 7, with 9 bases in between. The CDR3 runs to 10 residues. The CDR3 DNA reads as TGTGCCACGGCGACGAATACGCAGTATTTT. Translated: CATATNTQYF.

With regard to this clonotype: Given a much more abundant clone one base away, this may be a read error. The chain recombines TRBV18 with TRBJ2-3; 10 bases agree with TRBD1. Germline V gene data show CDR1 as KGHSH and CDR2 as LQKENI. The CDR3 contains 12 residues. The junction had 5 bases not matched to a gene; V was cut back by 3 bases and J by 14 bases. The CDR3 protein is CASSPDRGSRYF. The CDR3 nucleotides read TGTGCCAGCTCACCGGACAGGGGGTCGCGGTATTTT.

For the CDR3, the DNA is TGTGCCAGCTCACCGCGGGACAGGTCCTTTAGCTACACCTTC. This translates into CASSPRDRSFSYTF. The chain couples TRBV18 to TRBJ1-2; 8 bases align to TRBD1. V lost 3 bases, J lost 9 bases, and 9 bases stayed unmatched. Germline CDR1 KGHSH, CDR2 LQKENI. This CDR3 spans 14 amino acids.

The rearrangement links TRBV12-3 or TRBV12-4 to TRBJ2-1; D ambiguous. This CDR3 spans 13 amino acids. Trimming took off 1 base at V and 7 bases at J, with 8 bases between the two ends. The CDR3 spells CASSLEFWNEQFF. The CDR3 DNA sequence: TGTGCCAGCAGTTTAGAGTTTTGGAATGAGCAGTTCTTC.

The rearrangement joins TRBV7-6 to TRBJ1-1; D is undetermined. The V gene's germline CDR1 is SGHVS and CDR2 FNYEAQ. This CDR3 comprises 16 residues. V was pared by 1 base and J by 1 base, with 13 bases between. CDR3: CASSLVFAERNTEAFF. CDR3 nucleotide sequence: TGTGCCAGCAGCTTAGTGTTCGCAGAACGGAACACTGAAGCTTTCTTT.

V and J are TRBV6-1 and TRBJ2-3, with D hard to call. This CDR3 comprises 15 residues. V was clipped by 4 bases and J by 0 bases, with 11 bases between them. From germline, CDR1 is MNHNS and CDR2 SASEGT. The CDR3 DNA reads TGTGCCAGCAGTGTGGAGCGTTTAAGCACAGATACGCAGTATTTT. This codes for CASSVERLSTDTQYF.

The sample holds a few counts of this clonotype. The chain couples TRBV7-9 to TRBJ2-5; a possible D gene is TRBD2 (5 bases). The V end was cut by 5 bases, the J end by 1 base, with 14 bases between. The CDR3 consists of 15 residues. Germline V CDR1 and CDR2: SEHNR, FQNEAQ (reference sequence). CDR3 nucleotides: TGTGCCAGCAGCAAAGCCCTCGGGGTCCAAGAGACCCAGTACTTC. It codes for CASSKALGVQETQYF. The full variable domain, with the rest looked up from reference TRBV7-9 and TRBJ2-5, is DTGVSQNPRHKITKRGQNVTFRCDPISEHNRLYWYRQTLGQGPEFLTYFQNEAQLEKSRLLSDRFSAERPKGSFSTLEIQRTEQGDSAMYLCASSKALGVQETQYFGPGTRLLVL.

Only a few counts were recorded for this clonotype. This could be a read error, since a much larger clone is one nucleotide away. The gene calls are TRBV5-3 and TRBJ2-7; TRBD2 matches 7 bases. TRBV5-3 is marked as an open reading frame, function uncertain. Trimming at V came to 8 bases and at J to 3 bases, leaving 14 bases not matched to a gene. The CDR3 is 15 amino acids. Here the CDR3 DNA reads TGTGCCAGCAGCCCTCGGGGGACTAACGGCTACGAGCAGTACTTC. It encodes CASSPRGTNGYEQYF.

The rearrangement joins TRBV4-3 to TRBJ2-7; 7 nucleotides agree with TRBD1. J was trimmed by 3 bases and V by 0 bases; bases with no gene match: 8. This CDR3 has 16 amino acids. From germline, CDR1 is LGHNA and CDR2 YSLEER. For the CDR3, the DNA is TGCGCCAGCAGCCAAGATCGACAGGGCAAATACTACGAGCAGTACTTC. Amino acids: CASSQDRQGKYYEQYF.

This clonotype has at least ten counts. CDR3 loop: CASSQGQDRVYNEQFF. The CDR3 DNA reads TGCGCCAGCAGCCAAGGACAGGACAGGGTCTACAATGAGCAGTTCTTC. The chain has TRBV4-3 and TRBJ2-1; 8 nucleotides agree with TRBD1. From germline, CDR1 is LGHNA and CDR2 YSLEER. V lost 1 base and J lost 3; bases outside the gene matches: 5. The CDR3 is made up of 16 amino acids.

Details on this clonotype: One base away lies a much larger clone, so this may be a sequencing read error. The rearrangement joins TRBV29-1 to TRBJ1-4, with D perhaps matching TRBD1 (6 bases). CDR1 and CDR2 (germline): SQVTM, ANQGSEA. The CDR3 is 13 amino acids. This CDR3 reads CNVEQQGYEKLFF. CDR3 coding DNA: TGCAACGTTGAACAACAGGGCTATGAAAAACTGTTTTTT.

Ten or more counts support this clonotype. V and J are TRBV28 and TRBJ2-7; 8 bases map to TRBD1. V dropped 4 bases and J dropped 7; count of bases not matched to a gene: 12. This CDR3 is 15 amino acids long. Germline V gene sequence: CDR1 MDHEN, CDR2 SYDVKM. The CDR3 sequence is CASSSPGGPIGEQYF. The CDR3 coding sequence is TGTGCCAGCAGTTCACCAGGGGGCCCAATTGGGGAGCAGTACTTC.

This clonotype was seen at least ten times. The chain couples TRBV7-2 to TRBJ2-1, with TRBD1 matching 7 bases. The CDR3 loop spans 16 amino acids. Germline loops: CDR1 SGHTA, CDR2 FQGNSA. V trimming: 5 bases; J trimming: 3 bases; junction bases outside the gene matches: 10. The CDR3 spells CASSPLWDSFYNEQFF. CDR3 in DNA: TGTGCCAGCAGCCCCCTCTGGGACAGCTTCTACAATGAGCAGTTCTTC.

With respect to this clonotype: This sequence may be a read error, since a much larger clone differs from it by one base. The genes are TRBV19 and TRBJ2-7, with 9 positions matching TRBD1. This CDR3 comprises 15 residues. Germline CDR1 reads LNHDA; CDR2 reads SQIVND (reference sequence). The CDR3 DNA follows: TGTGCCAGTAGTACCTCCGGGACAGGGTCCTACGAGCAGCACTTC. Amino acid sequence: CASSTSGTGSYEQHF.

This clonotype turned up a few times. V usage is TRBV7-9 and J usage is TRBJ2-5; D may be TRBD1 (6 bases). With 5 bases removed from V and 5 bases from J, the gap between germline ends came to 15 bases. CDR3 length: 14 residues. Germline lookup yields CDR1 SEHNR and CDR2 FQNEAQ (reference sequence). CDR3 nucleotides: TGTGCCAGCAGCGAACTCATGGACAGCGAGACCCAGTACTTC. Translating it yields CASSELMDSETQYF. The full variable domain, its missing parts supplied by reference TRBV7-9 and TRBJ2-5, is DTGVSQNPRHKITKRGQNVTFRCDPISEHNRLYWYRQTLGQGPEFLTYFQNEAQLEKSRLLSDRFSAERPKGSFSTLEIQRTEQGDSAMYLCASSELMDSETQYFGPGTRLLVL.

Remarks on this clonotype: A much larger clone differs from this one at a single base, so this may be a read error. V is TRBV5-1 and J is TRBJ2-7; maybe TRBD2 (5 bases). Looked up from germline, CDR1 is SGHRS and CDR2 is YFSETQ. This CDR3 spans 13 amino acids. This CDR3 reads CASSLAGFGEQHF. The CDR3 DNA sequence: TGCGCCAGCAGCTTGGCGGGATTCGGCGAGCAGCACTTC. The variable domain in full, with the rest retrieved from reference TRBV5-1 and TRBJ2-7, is KAGVTQTPRYLIKTRGQQVTLSCSPISGHRSVSWYQQTPGQGLQFLFEYFSETQRNKGNFPGRFSGRQFSNSRSEMNVSTLELGDSALYLCASSLAGFGEQHFGPGTRLTVT.